The present T cell receptor beta chain was sequenced within a study of blood T cell repertoires in COVID-19. The table came from immunoSEQ multiplex PCR; TCRdb's copy has only in-frame clones and leaves some out. Of approximately 300,000 clones listed, 90% were seen once; the top ten hold 2.6%. This TCR was recovered from a man aged 60 to 75 who had recovered from COVID-19. Sequenced: PBMCs or T cells enriched from blood (not recorded which).

The CDR3 nucleotides read TGTGCCAGCAGTTCCGCTCAGGGGGCGCGGGAGCAGTACTTC. Translating gives CASSSAQGAREQYF. This chain uses TRBV11-1 with TRBJ2-7; 8 positions agree with TRBD1. With 6 bases clipped from V and 7 bases from J, the junction kept 11 bases outside the gene matches. Germline V gene data show CDR1 as SGHAT and CDR2 as FQDESV (reference sequence). The CDR3 runs 14 residues.